These T cell receptor beta chains were read from a single sample in a study of technical replicates of blood from a handful of donors. Clones were read by immunoSEQ multiplex PCR, and TCRdb kept only the in-frame ones, dropping some. The sample lists about 75,000 clones, around 92% occurring once. The sample was T cells isolated from PBMCs. These receptor sequences come from a human donor in good health. Both conserved end residues are part of each CDR3. The D gene is left open where the match is weak. Size values are once, few and many counts, or a class for expanded clones, and some rows have none.

d_gene,abundance,j_gene,v_gene,CDR3nt,CDR3aa
-,-,TRBJ2-7,TRBV6-5,TGTGCCAGCAGTACCACAGGGCAAGGGACCTACGAGCAGTACTTC,CASSTTGQGTYEQYF
-,-,TRBJ2-7,TRBV5-1,TGCGCCAGCAGCGGGGGGGGGCTGATGCCCTACGAGCAGTACTTC,CASSGGGLMPYEQYF
-,-,TRBJ1-3,TRBV6-1,TGTGCCAGCAGTGAAGCGCCCAGGGGCTTTGACACCATATATTTT,CASSEAPRGFDTIYF
TRBD1,-,TRBJ1-2,TRBV19,TGTGCCAGTGGACAGGGGGCGCCGAAGAACTATGGCTACACCTTC,CASGQGAPKNYGYTF
-,-,TRBJ1-2,TRBV5-1,TGCGCCAGCAGCTTCTCAGGGGCCACCTTATCTAACTATGGCTACACCTTC,CASSFSGATLSNYGYTF
TRBD1,-,TRBJ1-4,TRBV19,TGTGCCAGTAGTCTCGGGACAGATCATGAAAAACTGTTTTTT,CASSLGTDHEKLFF
TRBD1,-,TRBJ1-1,TRBV27,TGTGCCAGCAGTTTAGCCACAGGGGCGAGAGCGAACACTGAAGCTTTCTTT,CASSLATGARANTEAFF
TRBD1,once,TRBJ1-2,TRBV28,TGTGCCAGCAGCCCTCCCGACAGGGCCTATGGCTACACCTTC,CASSPPDRAYGYTF
-,-,TRBJ1-1,TRBV11-1,TGTGCCAGCAGCCCCCTACGGGCCGGGGTAGAAGCTTTCTTT,CASSPLRAGVEAFF
-,-,TRBJ2-1,TRBV7-6,TGTGCCAGCAGCTTAGCTCAGGGGCAGTTCTTC,CASSLAQGQFF
TRBD2,-,TRBJ2-7,TRBV7-8,TGTGCCAGCAGTATACTAGCGGGGTACTACGAGCAGTACTTC,CASSILAGYYEQYF
TRBD2,-,TRBJ2-1,TRBV7-2,TGTGCCAGCAGCTTAGGGGGGGGAGCGGGTGAGCAGTTCTTC,CASSLGGGAGEQFF
-,-,TRBJ2-5,TRBV6-5,TGTGCCAGCAGCCTTACATTTGGGGGCGACGAGACCCAGTACTTC,CASSLTFGGDETQYF
TRBD2,-,TRBJ2-5,TRBV7-6,TGTGCCAGCAGCTTAGACGGGAGGAGTCAAGAGACCCAGTACTTC,CASSLDGRSQETQYF
TRBD1,-,TRBJ2-3,TRBV27,TGTGCCAGCAGCTCAGTCGGGGGCCGGGGACAGGGTCTACCAGATACGCAGTATTTT,CASSSVGGRGQGLPDTQYF
TRBD1,-,TRBJ1-2,TRBV27,TGTGCCAGCAGTCCACCGGGACAGGGGAATATGAGGGGCTACACCTTC,CASSPPGQGNMRGYTF
-,-,TRBJ2-3,TRBV4-1,TGCGCCAGCAGCCAAGTCGGCGGGGCCCCCACAGATACGCAGTATTTT,CASSQVGGAPTDTQYF
TRBD1,-,TRBJ1-4,TRBV19,TGTGCCACCCGGGACAGAACTACTTCAACTAATGAAAAACTGTTTTTT,CATRDRTTSTNEKLFF
TRBD2,-,TRBJ2-1,TRBV7-9,TGTGCCAGCAGCACAGCGGGAGTTGGTAATGAGCAGTTCTTC,CASSTAGVGNEQFF
-,few,TRBJ2-7,TRBV27,TGTGCCAGCAGTTTAGGAGACTACAATTACTTC,CASSLGDYNYF
-,-,TRBJ1-2,TRBV14,TGTGCCAGCAGCCAAGAAGTAGGGGTAAACTATGGCTACACCTTC,CASSQEVGVNYGYTF
TRBD2,-,TRBJ2-7,TRBV2,TGTGCCAGCAGTGCCGGTCTAGCGGGAGTCGTAGTAATTCGGGAGCAGTACTTC,CASSAGLAGVVVIREQYF
-,-,TRBJ1-1,TRBV7-2,TGTGCCAGCAGCTTATTAGGCGGGGACACTGAAGCTTTCTTT,CASSLLGGDTEAFF
-,-,TRBJ1-1,TRBV4-2,TGTGCCAGCAGCCAAGACACGGTAACTGAAGCTTTCTTT,CASSQDTVTEAFF
-,-,TRBJ1-1,TRBV10-3,TGTGCCATCATGGGGGGTGGCACTGAAGCTTTCTTT,CAIMGGGTEAFF
TRBD2,-,TRBJ2-7,TRBV9,TGTGCCAGCAGCGTAGACCCGACTAGCGGGAGCTCCTACGAGCAGTACTTC,CASSVDPTSGSSYEQYF
-,once,TRBJ2-3,TRBV4-3,TGCGCCAGCAGCCAAGAGTTCGGACAGAGCACAGATACGCAGTATTTT,CASSQEFGQSTDTQYF
TRBD2,-,TRBJ2-1,TRBV4-1,TGCGCCAGCAGCCAACCGCTCAGCGGGAACTCCTACAATGAGCAGTTCTTC,CASSQPLSGNSYNEQFF
-,-,TRBJ2-1,TRBV5-1,TGCGCCAGCAGCTTGGGTGGGCCCAATGAGCAGTTCTTC,CASSLGGPNEQFF
-,-,TRBJ2-5,TRBV6-5,TGTGCCAGCAGTTACGAGGTGGGAGGAGGAGAGACCCAGTACTTC,CASSYEVGGGETQYF
-,-,TRBJ2-7,TRBV29-1,TGCAGCGTATACCAGGGGACCGAGAGATACGAGCAGTACTTC,CSVYQGTERYEQYF
TRBD1,-,TRBJ1-1,TRBV6-1,TGTGCCAGCAGAGGGACAGGGAACACTGAAGCTTTCTTT,CASRGTGNTEAFF
-,-,TRBJ2-7,TRBV4-1,TGCGCCAGCAGCCAAATGGGAGACTACGTGCAGTACTTC,CASSQMGDYVQYF
-,-,TRBJ1-1,TRBV4-1,TGCGCCAGCAGCCAAGATCTATATCTGAGGGGGATATCATCTTCAACTGAAGCTTTCTTT,CASSQDLYLRGISSSTEAFF
TRBD1,-,TRBJ1-2,TRBV11-2,TGTGCCAGCAGCTTCGGGACAGGGAATGGCTACACCTTC,CASSFGTGNGYTF
TRBD1,-,TRBJ2-7,TRBV7-8,TGTGCCAGCAGCCGTTCGACGGGACAGGATTTCAATGAGCAGTACTTC,CASSRSTGQDFNEQYF
TRBD1,-,TRBJ1-2,TRBV6-5,TGTGCCAGCAGCCCCGTGGTAGGGGGCGGCTACACCTTC,CASSPVVGGGYTF
-,-,TRBJ1-4,TRBV14,TGTGCCAGCAGCCAAGATATGAGCCCTTATGAAAAACTGTTTTTT,CASSQDMSPYEKLFF
-,-,TRBJ2-7,TRBV27,TGTGCCAGCAGTTTACAGATCTTCTCCTACGAGCAGTACTTC,CASSLQIFSYEQYF
TRBD2,-,TRBJ2-7,TRBV5-1,TGCGCCAGCAGCTTGGGGACTAGCGGTACCTACGAGCAGTACTTC,CASSLGTSGTYEQYF
-,-,TRBJ2-5,TRBV9,TGTGCCAGCAGCGTAGTCGGCAGGGGGGAAGAGACCCAGTACTTC,CASSVVGRGEETQYF
TRBD1,-,TRBJ1-4,TRBV5-5,TGTGCCAGCAGCCGAACGGGACAGGGTAATGAAAAACTGTTTTTT,CASSRTGQGNEKLFF
TRBD1,-,TRBJ1-1,TRBV5-5,TGTGCCAGCAGTTCGCCGGGACAGGGGGCTAGGCACACTGAAGCTTTCTTT,CASSSPGQGARHTEAFF
TRBD1,-,TRBJ2-3,TRBV5-1,TGCGCCAGCAGCTGGGCAAAGGGGGCGCGTACAGATACGCAGTATTTT,CASSWAKGARTDTQYF
TRBD2,-,TRBJ2-3,TRBV7-9,TGTGCCAGCAGCTTGGGGGGGAGGACAGATACGCAGTATTTT,CASSLGGRTDTQYF
-,once,TRBJ1-1,TRBV7-9,TGTGCCAGCAGCTTGCGGGTTGTCGGAAAGAACACTGAAGCTTTCTTT,CASSLRVVGKNTEAFF
-,-,TRBJ2-5,TRBV11-2,TGTGCCAGCAGCACACGGGTGTCCAAGCAGGAGACCCAGTACTTC,CASSTRVSKQETQYF
-,-,TRBJ2-7,TRBV7-6,TGTGCCAGCAGCTCTAGAGGGAGCTCCTACGAGCAGTACTTC,CASSSRGSSYEQYF
TRBD2,once,TRBJ2-1,TRBV6-6,TGTGCCAGCAGCCCCCTAGCGGGAGGCCACAATGAGCAGTTCTTC,CASSPLAGGHNEQFF